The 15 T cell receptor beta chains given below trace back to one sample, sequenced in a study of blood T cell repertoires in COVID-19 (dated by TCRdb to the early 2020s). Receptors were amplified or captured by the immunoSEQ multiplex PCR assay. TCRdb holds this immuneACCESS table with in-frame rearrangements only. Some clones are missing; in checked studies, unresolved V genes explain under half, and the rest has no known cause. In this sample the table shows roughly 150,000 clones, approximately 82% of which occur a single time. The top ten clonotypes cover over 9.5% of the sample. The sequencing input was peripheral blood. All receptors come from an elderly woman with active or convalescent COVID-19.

The CDR3 sequence: CASSPPGLVYNEQFF. In DNA form, the CDR3 reads TGTGCCAGCAGCCCCCCGGGACTAGTTTACAATGAGCAGTTCTTC. V gene TRBV3-1 (or the pseudogene TRBV3-2) combines with J gene TRBJ2-1, with 8 bases aligning to TRBD2. The CDR3 loop spans 15 amino acids. After removal of 4 bases from V and 4 bases from J, the junction contained 6 bases not matched to a gene. Germline assignment: CDR1 LGHDT and CDR2 YNNKEL (reference sequence).

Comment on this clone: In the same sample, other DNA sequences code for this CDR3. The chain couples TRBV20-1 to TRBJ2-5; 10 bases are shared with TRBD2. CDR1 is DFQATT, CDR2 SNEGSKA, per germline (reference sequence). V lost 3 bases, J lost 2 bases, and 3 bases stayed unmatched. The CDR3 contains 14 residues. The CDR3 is CSASLAGAQETQYF. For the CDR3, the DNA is TGCAGTGCTAGTCTAGCGGGAGCACAAGAGACCCAGTACTTC.

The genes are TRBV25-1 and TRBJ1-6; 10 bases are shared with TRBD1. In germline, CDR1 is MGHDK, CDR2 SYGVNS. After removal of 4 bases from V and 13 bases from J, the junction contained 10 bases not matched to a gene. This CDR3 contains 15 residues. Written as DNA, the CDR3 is TGTGCCAGCAGTGGCGGGACAGGGGCCTTAGGCCCCCTCCACTTT. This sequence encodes CASSGGTGALGPLHF.

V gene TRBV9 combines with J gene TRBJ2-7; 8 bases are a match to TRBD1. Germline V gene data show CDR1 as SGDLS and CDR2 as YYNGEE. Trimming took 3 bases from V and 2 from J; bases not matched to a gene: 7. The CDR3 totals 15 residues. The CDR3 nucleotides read TGTGCCAGCAGCGCGGGACAGGCCTACCCCTACGAGCAGTACTTC. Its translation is CASSAGQAYPYEQYF.

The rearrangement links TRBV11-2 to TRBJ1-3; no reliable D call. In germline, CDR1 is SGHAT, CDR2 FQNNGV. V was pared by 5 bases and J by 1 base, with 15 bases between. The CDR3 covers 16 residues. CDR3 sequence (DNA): TGTGCCAGCAGCCCTGGAGGCAGCTTATCTGGAAACACCATATATTTT. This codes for CASSPGGSLSGNTIYF.

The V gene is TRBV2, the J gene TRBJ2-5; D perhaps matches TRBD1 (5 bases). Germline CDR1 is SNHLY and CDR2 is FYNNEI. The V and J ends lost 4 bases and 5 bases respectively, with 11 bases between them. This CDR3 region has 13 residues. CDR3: CASSGAGKETQYF. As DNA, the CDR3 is TGTGCCAGCAGTGGGGCAGGGAAGGAGACCCAGTACTTC.

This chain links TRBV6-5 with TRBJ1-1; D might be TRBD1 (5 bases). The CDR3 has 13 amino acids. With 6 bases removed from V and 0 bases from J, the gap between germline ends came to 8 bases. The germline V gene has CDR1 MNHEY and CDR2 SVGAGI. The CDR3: CASRSGLNTEAFF. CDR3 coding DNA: TGTGCCAGCAGGTCAGGGTTGAACACTGAAGCTTTCTTT.

This CDR3 reads CASSSTGGWANEKLFF. For the CDR3, the DNA is TGTGCCAGCAGTTCCACAGGGGGCTGGGCTAATGAAAAACTGTTTTTT. This chain uses TRBV28 with TRBJ1-4; 9 bases map to TRBD1. The J segment lost 3 bases and the V segment lost 4 bases, leaving 6 bases of the junction unmatched. The CDR3 contains 16 residues. CDR1 and CDR2 from the germline V gene are MDHEN and SYDVKM.

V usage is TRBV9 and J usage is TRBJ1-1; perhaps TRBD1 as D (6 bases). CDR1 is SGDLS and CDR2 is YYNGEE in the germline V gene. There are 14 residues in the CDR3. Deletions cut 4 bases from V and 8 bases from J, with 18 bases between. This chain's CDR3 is CASSQRTERTEAFF. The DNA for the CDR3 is TGTGCCAGCAGCCAACGGACAGAAAGGACAGAAGCTTTCTTT.

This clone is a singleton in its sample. CDR3 amino acids: CAIYNGYTEAFF. CDR3 in DNA: TGTGCCATCTATAACGGGTACACTGAAGCTTTCTTT. This chain uses TRBV28 with TRBJ1-1; no reliable D call. Germline V gene sequence: CDR1 MDHEN, CDR2 SYDVKM. This CDR3 is 12 amino acids long. V was shortened by 10 bases and J by 3 bases, with 12 bases between the two germline ends.

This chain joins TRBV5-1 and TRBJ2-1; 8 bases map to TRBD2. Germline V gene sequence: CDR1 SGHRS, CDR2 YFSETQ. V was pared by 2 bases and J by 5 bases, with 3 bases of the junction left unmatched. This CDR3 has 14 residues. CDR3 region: CASSLLLADNEQFF. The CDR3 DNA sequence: TGCGCCAGCAGCTTACTACTAGCGGACAATGAGCAGTTCTTC.

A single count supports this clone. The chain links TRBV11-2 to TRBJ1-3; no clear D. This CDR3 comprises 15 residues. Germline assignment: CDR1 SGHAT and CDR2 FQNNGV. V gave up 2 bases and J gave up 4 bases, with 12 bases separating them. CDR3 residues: CASSLLGSLGNTIYF. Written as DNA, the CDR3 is TGTGCCAGCAGCTTATTGGGGAGTCTAGGAAACACCATATATTTT.

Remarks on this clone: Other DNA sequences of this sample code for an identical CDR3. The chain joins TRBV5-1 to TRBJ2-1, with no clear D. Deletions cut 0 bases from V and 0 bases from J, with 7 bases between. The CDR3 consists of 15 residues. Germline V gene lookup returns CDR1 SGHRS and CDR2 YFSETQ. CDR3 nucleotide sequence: TGCGCCAGCAGCTTGGCGAGTAGCTCCTACAATGAGCAGTTCTTC. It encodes CASSLASSSYNEQFF.

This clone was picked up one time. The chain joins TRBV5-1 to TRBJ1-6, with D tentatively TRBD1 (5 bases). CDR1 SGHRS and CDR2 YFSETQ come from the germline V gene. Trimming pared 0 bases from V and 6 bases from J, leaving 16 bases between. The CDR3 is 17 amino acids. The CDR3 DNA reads TGCGCCAGCAGCTTGGGGTTACAGGCTACCCCTAATTCACCCCTCCACTTT. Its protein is CASSLGLQATPNSPLHF. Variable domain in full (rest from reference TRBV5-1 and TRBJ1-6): KAGVTQTPRYLIKTRGQQVTLSCSPISGHRSVSWYQQTPGQGLQFLFEYFSETQRNKGNFPGRFSGRQFSNSRSEMNVSTLELGDSALYLCASSLGLQATPNSPLHFGNGTRLTVT.

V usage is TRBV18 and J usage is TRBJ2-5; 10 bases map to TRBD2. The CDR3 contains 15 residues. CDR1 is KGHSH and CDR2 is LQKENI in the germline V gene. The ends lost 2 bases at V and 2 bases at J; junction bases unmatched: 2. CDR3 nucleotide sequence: TGTGCCAGCTCACCAATAGCGGGAGGTCAAGAGACCCAGTACTTC. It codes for CASSPIAGGQETQYF.